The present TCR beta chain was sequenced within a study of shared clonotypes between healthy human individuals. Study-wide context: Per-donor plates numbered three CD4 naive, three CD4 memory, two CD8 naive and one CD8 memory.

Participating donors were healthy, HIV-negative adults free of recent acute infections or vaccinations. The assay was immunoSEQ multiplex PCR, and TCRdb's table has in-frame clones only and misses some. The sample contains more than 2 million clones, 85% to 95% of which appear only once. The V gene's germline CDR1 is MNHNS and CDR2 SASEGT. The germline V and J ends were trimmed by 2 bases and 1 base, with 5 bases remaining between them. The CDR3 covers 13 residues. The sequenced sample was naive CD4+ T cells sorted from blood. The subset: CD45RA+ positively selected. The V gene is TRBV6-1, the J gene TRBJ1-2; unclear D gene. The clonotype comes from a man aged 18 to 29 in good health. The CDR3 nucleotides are TGTGCCAGCAGTGAATTTGGTAACTATGGCTACACCTTC. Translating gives CASSEFGNYGYTF.